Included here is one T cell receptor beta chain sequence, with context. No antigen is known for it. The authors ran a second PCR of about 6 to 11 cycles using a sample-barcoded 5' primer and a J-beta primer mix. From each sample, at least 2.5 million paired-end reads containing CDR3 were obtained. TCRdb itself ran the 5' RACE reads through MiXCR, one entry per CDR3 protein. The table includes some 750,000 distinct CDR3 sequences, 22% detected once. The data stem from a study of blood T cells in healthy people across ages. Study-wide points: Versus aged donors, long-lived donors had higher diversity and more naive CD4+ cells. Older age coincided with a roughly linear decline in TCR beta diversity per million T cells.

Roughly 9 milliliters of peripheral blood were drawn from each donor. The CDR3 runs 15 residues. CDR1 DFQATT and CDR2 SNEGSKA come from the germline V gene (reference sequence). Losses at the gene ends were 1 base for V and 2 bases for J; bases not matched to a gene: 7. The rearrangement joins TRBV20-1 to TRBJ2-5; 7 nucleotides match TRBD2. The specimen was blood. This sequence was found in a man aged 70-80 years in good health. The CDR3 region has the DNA TGCAGTGCTAGAGGTCAGCGGGGCCCACAAGAGACCCAGTACTTC. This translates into CSARGQRGPQETQYF.